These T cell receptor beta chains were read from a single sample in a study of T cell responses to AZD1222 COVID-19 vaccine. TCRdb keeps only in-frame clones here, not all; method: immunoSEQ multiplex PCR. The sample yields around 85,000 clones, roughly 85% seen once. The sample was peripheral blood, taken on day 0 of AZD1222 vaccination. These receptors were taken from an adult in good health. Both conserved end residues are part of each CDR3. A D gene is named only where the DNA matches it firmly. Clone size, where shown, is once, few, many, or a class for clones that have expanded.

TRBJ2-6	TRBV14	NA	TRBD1	CASSHLQGAYGANVLTF	TGTGCCAGCAGCCATTTACAGGGGGCGTATGGGGCCAACGTCCTGACTTTC
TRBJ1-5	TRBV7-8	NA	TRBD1	CASSPGTGTNQPQHF	TGTGCCAGCAGCCCAGGGACAGGGACGAATCAGCCCCAGCATTTT
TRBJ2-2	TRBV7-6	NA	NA	CASRDVRGKNTGELFF	TGTGCCAGCAGAGATGTCAGGGGTAAAAACACCGGGGAGCTGTTTTTT
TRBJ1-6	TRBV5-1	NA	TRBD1	CASSLGQGLGNSPLHF	TGCGCCAGCAGCCTAGGACAGGGGTTGGGCAATTCACCCCTCCACTTT
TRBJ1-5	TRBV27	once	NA	CASSLRGGQPQHF	TGTGCCAGCAGTCTCAGGGGAGGGCAGCCCCAGCATTTT
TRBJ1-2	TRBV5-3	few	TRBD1	CARRTGGPYGYTF	TGTGCCAGAAGGACAGGGGGCCCCTATGGCTACACCTTC
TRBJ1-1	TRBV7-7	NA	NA	CASSMGPNTEAFF	TGTGCTAGCAGCATGGGACCGAATACTGAAGCTTTCTTT
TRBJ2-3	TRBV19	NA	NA	CASSIHRDRADTQYF	TGTGCCAGTAGTATCCACAGGGATCGGGCAGATACGCAGTATTTT
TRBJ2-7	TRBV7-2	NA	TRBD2	CASSLASGALYEQYF	TGTGCCAGCAGCTTAGCTAGCGGGGCCCTCTACGAGCAGTACTTC
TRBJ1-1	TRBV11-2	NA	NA	CASSLEWAGAATEAFF	TGTGCCAGCAGCTTAGAGTGGGCAGGGGCCGCCACTGAAGCTTTCTTT
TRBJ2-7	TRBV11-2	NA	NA	CASSPTQVDEQYF	TGTGCCAGCAGCCCGACCCAAGTCGACGAGCAGTACTTC
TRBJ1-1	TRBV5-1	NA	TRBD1	CASSSIPWEGASTEAFF	TGCGCCAGCAGCTCGATCCCGTGGGAGGGGGCGAGCACTGAAGCTTTCTTT
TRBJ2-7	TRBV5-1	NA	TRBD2	CASSLVGLAVAGSEQYF	TGCGCCAGCAGCTTGGTCGGCCTAGCGGTGGCTGGGAGCGAGCAGTACTTC
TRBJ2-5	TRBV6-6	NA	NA	CASSYGGETQYF	TGTGCCAGCAGTTACGGAGGTGAGACCCAGTACTTC
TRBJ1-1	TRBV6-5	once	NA	CASSYSTRNTEAFF	TGTGCCAGCAGTTACTCGACCAGGAACACTGAAGCTTTCTTT
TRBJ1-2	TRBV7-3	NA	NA	CASSLTSVGGYTF	TGTGCCAGCAGCTTAACGAGTGTGGGCGGCTACACCTTC
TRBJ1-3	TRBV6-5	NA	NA	CASRGLSGNTIYF	TGTGCCAGCAGGGGGCTTTCTGGAAACACCATATATTTT
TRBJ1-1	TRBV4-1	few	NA	CASSQVLTRTNTEAFF	TGCGCCAGCAGCCAAGTGCTGACACGGACGAACACTGAAGCTTTCTTT
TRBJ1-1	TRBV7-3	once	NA	CASKGNRDTEAFF	TGTGCCAGCAAAGGTAACAGGGACACTGAAGCTTTCTTT
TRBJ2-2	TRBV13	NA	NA	CASSLGRAHNTGELFF	TGTGCCAGCAGCTTAGGCAGGGCCCATAACACCGGGGAGCTGTTTTTT
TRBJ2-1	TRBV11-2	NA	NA	CASSLADLFEQFF	TGTGCCAGCAGCTTAGCGGACTTATTTGAGCAGTTCTTC
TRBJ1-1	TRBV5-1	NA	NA	CASSFSMNTEAFF	TGCGCCAGCAGCTTCAGCATGAACACTGAAGCTTTCTTT
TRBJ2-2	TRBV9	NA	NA	CASRRASNTGELFF	TGTGCCAGCAGGAGGGCCTCGAACACCGGGGAGCTGTTTTTT
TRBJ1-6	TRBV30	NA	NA	CAWLPGNYNSPLHF	TGTGCCTGGTTACCAGGAAACTATAATTCACCCCTCCACTTT
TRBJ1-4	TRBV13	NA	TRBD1	CASSLRQGNEKLFF	TGTGCCAGCAGCTTAAGACAGGGAAACGAAAAACTGTTTTTT
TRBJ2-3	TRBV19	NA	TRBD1	CASSIGQGGTDTQYF	TGTGCCAGTAGTATCGGGCAGGGGGGCACAGATACGCAGTATTTT
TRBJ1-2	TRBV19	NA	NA	CASSRQGYGYTF	TGTGCCAGTAGTCGGCAGGGCTATGGCTACACCTTC
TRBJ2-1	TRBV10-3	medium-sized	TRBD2	CAISERLAGGSGEQFF	TGTGCCATCAGTGAAAGACTAGCGGGGGGGAGCGGTGAGCAGTTCTTC
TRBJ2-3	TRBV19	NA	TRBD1	CASSPGTGGAGTDTQYF	TGTGCCAGTAGTCCCGGGACAGGGGGCGCCGGCACAGATACGCAGTATTTT